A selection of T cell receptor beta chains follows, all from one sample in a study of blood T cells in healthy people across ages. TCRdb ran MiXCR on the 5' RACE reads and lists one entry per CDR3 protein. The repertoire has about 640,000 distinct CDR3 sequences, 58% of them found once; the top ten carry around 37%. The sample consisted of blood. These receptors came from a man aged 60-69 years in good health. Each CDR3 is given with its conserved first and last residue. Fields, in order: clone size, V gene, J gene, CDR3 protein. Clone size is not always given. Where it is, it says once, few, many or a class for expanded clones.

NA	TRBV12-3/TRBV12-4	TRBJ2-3	CASSQFITDTQYF
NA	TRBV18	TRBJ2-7	CASSLAGSVSSYEQYF
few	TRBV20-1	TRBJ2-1	CSARAQAGDRVSYNEQFF
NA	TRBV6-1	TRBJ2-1	CASSPGTRIWNEQFF
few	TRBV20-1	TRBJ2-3	CSARDEEGSTDTQYF
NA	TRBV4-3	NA	CASSQEPSDQETQYF
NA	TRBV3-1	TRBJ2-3	CASSPRRGGGLSTDTQYF
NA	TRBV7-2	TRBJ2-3	CASSLQAGGLDTQYF
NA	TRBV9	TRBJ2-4	CASSAGTGEVKNIQYF
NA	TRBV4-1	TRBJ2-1	CASRPAGADEQFF
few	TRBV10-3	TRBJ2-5	CAISDRDSQETQYF
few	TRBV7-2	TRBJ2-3	CASSPGLSPGTDTQYF
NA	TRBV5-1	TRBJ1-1	CASSGEGEVAFF
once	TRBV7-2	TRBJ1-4	CASSLQGRPGEKLFF
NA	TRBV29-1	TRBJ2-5	CSVPPASGAYNEQYF
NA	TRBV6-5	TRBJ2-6	CASSYSDGSFSGANVLTF